This entry lists 15 T cell receptor beta chains sequenced from one sample in a study of CD8 T cells in ankylosing spondylitis. TCRdb analysed the 5' RACE reads with MiXCR anew, one entry per CDR3 protein. The data hold 300,000 to 400,000 distinct CDR3 sequences, with more than 20% observed a single time. The sample comprised blood, either unsorted or a sorted T cell fraction (not recorded which). These receptors all stem from a male donor with ankylosing spondylitis or in good health (not recorded which).

The rearrangement links TRBV7-9 to TRBJ2-7; tentative D call: TRBD1 (6 bases). Trimming removed 7 bases from V and 0 bases from J, with 7 bases in between. This CDR3 comprises 12 residues. Germline V gene data show CDR1 as SEHNR and CDR2 as FQNEAQ (reference sequence). The CDR3 region is CASTDSSYEQYF. Here the CDR3 DNA reads TGTGCCAGCACGGACAGCTCCTACGAGCAGTACTTC.

This chain links TRBV29-1 with TRBJ1-2; 8 bases agree with TRBD1. Trimming removed 4 bases from V and 8 bases from J; junction bases left unmatched: 6. This CDR3 spans 12 amino acids. Germline-derived CDR1 and CDR2 are SQVTM and ANQGSEA. The CDR3 nucleotides are TGCAGCGTTGGGCAGGGGGCCGGCGGCTACACCTTC. This translates into CSVGQGAGGYTF.

The V and J genes are TRBV4-1 and TRBJ2-3; the match to TRBD2 covers 10 bases. Germline CDR1 MGHRA, CDR2 YSYEKL. The CDR3 sequence is 16 residues long. V lost 4 bases and J lost 3; bases outside the gene matches: 7. The CDR3 coding sequence is TGCGCCAGCAGCCGACGCGGGACTAGCGATACAGATACGCAGTATTTT. Translated, it gives CASSRRGTSDTDTQYF.

The chain uses TRBV5-1 and TRBJ2-5; TRBD1 might be the D (5 bases). Germline assignment: CDR1 SGHRS and CDR2 YFSETQ. The CDR3 contains 15 residues. Trimming stripped 4 bases from V and 1 base from J, with 14 bases between. As DNA, the CDR3 is TGCGCCAGCAGCCCTTTTGGGGCCGCCCAAGAGACCCAGTACTTC. Protein product: CASSPFGAAQETQYF.

There are a few counts of this clonotype. The chain is built from TRBV11-2 and TRBJ2-1; D may match TRBD1 or TRBD2 (7 bases each). CDR1 and CDR2 from the germline V gene are SGHAT and FQNNGV. The CDR3 is 16 amino acids. The ends were cut back, 5 bases at V and 8 bases at J, with 22 bases in the middle. This chain's CDR3 is CASSPGGGRVWDEQFF. The CDR3 region has the DNA TGTGCCAGCAGCCCAGGGGGGGGCAGGGTATGGGATGAGCAGTTCTTC.

This clonotype was observed a few times. V is TRBV15 and J is TRBJ2-7; TRBD1 aligns across 11 bases. CDR3 length equals 17 residues. Germline trimming cut 4 bases from V and 3 bases from J; bases unmatched to any gene: 11. Germline lookup yields CDR1 LNHNV and CDR2 YYDKDF (reference sequence). CDR3 DNA sequence: TGTGCCACCAGCAACCCTCTTCGGACAGGGGGCAACTACGAGCAGTACTTC. As protein: CATSNPLRTGGNYEQYF.

The chain employs TRBV20-1 and TRBJ2-2; D assignment may be TRBD1 or TRBD2 (5 bases each). The CDR3 has 16 residues. The germline V and J ends were trimmed by 0 bases and 1 base, with 12 bases remaining between them. Germline V gene data show CDR1 as DFQATT and CDR2 as SNEGSKA (reference sequence). In DNA, the CDR3 is TGCAGTGCTAGAGACCACCCGGGGCAGAACACCGGGGAGCTGTTTTTT. It encodes CSARDHPGQNTGELFF.

This chain uses TRBV7-6 with TRBJ2-2; 7 bases are a match to TRBD1. CDR1 SGHVS and CDR2 FNYEAQ come from the germline V gene. After removal of 4 bases from V and 7 bases from J, the junction contained 9 bases not matched to a gene. The CDR3 has 15 residues. The CDR3 here is CASSWKGGAGGELFF. The CDR3 DNA sequence: TGTGCCAGCAGCTGGAAAGGGGGCGCCGGCGGGGAGCTGTTTTTT.

The chain uses TRBV20-1 and TRBJ2-2; TRBD1 might be the D (6 bases). Germline CDR1 DFQATT, CDR2 SNEGSKA (reference sequence). The CDR3 contains 15 residues. Trimming stripped 0 bases from V and 6 bases from J, with 14 bases between. CDR3 amino acids: CSARDIQGSAGELFF. CDR3 coding DNA: TGCAGTGCTAGAGACATCCAGGGGTCAGCCGGGGAGCTGTTTTTT.

Only a few counts were recorded for this clonotype. The rearrangement joins TRBV20-1 to TRBJ2-7; D not certain. Trimming shortened V by 0 bases and J by 2 bases, and 11 bases separated the two germline ends. This CDR3 spans 14 amino acids. Germline CDR1 is DFQATT and CDR2 is SNEGSKA (reference sequence). The CDR3 DNA follows: TGCAGTGCTAGAGATCCCCTTTACACCTACGAGCAGTACTTC. This sequence encodes CSARDPLYTYEQYF.

The chain uses TRBV6-1 and TRBJ2-2, with D possibly matching TRBD2 (5 bases). CDR1 and CDR2 (germline): MNHNS, SASEGT. Trimming shortened V by 6 bases and J by 10 bases, and 15 bases separated the two germline ends. CDR3 length: 13 amino acids. The CDR3 DNA is TGTGCCAGCAGCACTAGACCCGCCGTGGAGCTGTTTTTT. As protein: CASSTRPAVELFF.

The V and J genes are TRBV6-2 or TRBV6-3 and TRBJ2-5, with TRBD2 matching 11 bases. Germline V lookup: CDR1 MNHEY, CDR2 SVGEGT. The trim removed 7 bases at V and 5 bases at J, leaving 24 bases unmatched. The CDR3 is 20 amino acids. The CDR3 spells CASTKKRGTSGPLPRETQYF. In nucleotides, the CDR3 is TGTGCCAGCACCAAAAAGAGAGGGACTAGCGGCCCACTTCCTCGGGAGACCCAGTACTTC.

This sequence joins TRBV27 and TRBJ2-7; weak D call: TRBD2 (6 bases). V gave up 4 bases and J gave up 0 bases, with 10 bases separating them. Germline CDR1 is MNHEY and CDR2 is SMNVEV (reference sequence). This CDR3 region has 14 residues. CDR3 loop: CASSSGVFSYEQYF. The CDR3 nucleotides read TGTGCCAGCAGTTCGGGAGTGTTCTCCTACGAGCAGTACTTC.

The rearrangement joins TRBV7-9 to TRBJ2-2, with 9 bases matching TRBD2. CDR3 size: 16 residues. V trimming: 4 bases; J trimming: 2 bases; junction bases outside the gene matches: 5. From germline, CDR1 is SEHNR and CDR2 FQNEAQ (reference sequence). CDR3 coding DNA: TGTGCCAGCAGCTCGGCGGGGGGGCCCAACACCGGGGAGCTGTTTTTT. Amino acid sequence: CASSSAGGPNTGELFF.

This clonotype was counted ten times or more. This chain connects TRBV5-6 to TRBJ2-3; D not certain. The CDR3 sequence is 12 residues long. The ends were cut back, 1 base at V and 2 bases at J, with 2 bases in the middle. Germline V gives CDR1 SGHDT, CDR2 YYEEEE. The CDR3 region has the DNA TGTGCCAGCAGCTTGACCACAGATACGCAGTATTTT. Translated, it gives CASSLTTDTQYF.